The 29 T cell receptor beta chains listed next were all sequenced from one sample in a study of blood T cells in healthy people across ages. Through a sample-barcoded 5' primer and a J-beta primer mix, a second PCR was run for about 6 to 11 cycles. TCRdb re-called the 5' RACE reads through MiXCR, storing one row per CDR3 protein. The data contain approximately 680,000 distinct CDR3 sequences, about 32% of them seen just once; the ten biggest clones take up approximately 15%. Input material: blood. The origin of the receptors is an elderly woman in good health.

V gene TRBV6-5 combines with J gene TRBJ1-6; D perhaps matches TRBD1 (5 bases). With 5 bases removed from V and 2 bases from J, the gap between germline ends came to 10 bases. Germline V lookup: CDR1 MNHEY, CDR2 SVGAGI. CDR3 length equals 15 residues. CDR3 in DNA: TGTGCCAGCAGTGGGGACGGGACCTATAATTCACCCCTCCACTTT. Its translation: CASSGDGTYNSPLHF.

The rearrangement joins TRBV5-6 to TRBJ2-1; D not certain. The V end was cut by 4 bases, the J end by 3 bases, with 17 bases between. The germline gives CDR1 SGHDT, CDR2 YYEEEE. The CDR3 consists of 16 residues. Written as DNA, the CDR3 is TGTGCCAGCAGCCTTTTACGGATGGCTTACTACAATGAGCAGTTCTTC. As protein: CASSLLRMAYYNEQFF.

V gene TRBV12-3 or TRBV12-4 combines with J gene TRBJ2-3; tentatively, D is TRBD1 or TRBD2 (5 bases each). This CDR3 comprises 15 residues. Trimming removed 9 bases from V and 2 bases from J, with 18 bases in between. In nucleotides, the CDR3 is TGTGCCAGTTGTGGGGGAGCCGTGTACACAGATACGCAGTATTTT. Protein product: CASCGGAVYTDTQYF.

This clonotype was detected many times. The genes are TRBV6-5 and TRBJ1-2, with TRBD1 matching 9 bases. Germline lookup yields CDR1 MNHEY and CDR2 SVGAGI. The CDR3 is 15 residues long. V lost 4 bases to trimming and J lost 6 bases; unmatched junction nucleotides: 9. CDR3: CASSLTGTGINGYTF. The DNA for the CDR3 is TGTGCCAGCAGTTTGACCGGGACAGGGATCAATGGCTACACCTTC.

This clonotype occurred many times. The rearrangement links TRBV20-1 to TRBJ1-2; no reliable D call. The germline V gene encodes CDR1 DFQATT and CDR2 SNEGSKA (reference sequence). V shed 5 bases and J shed 7 bases, with 8 bases lying between them. This CDR3 is 10 amino acids long. The CDR3 DNA reads TGCAGTGCTCCGGACCGTGGCTACACCTTC. Translation gives CSAPDRGYTF.

This clonotype has a count of ten or more. This chain uses TRBV4-1 with TRBJ2-7; the D gene is possibly TRBD2 (5 bases). Germline V lookup: CDR1 MGHRA, CDR2 YSYEKL. Trimming shortened V by 2 bases and J by 2 bases, and 19 bases separated the two germline ends. CDR3 length: 17 residues. The CDR3 DNA sequence: TGCGCCAGCAGCCAATCCCCCGGGAATGTGGGAGCCTACGAGCAGTACTTC. This translates into CASSQSPGNVGAYEQYF.

As concerns this clonotype: A much larger clone lies a single base off, so this may be a read error. The chain links TRBV20-1 to TRBJ1-6; TRBD1 matches at 7 bases. Germline V lookup: CDR1 DFQATT, CDR2 SNEGSKA (reference sequence). With 6 bases clipped from V and 11 bases from J, the junction kept 13 bases outside the gene matches. The CDR3 spans 14 residues. Written as DNA, the CDR3 is TGCAGTGCCTCGGCCGGGACAGCCAATCCACCCCTCCACTTT. This sequence encodes CSASAGTANPPLHF.

The table lists this clonotype with many counts. V is TRBV5-1 and J is TRBJ2-6; no clear D. The germline V gene encodes CDR1 SGHRS and CDR2 YFSETQ. This CDR3 is built from 14 residues. Trimming removed 2 bases from V and 2 bases from J, with 5 bases in between. The CDR3 is CASSLRTGANVLTF. DNA of the CDR3: TGCGCCAGCAGCTTAAGAACTGGGGCCAACGTCCTGACTTTC. The full variable domain, rest sourced from reference TRBV5-1 and TRBJ2-6, is KAGVTQTPRYLIKTRGQQVTLSCSPISGHRSVSWYQQTPGQGLQFLFEYFSETQRNKGNFPGRFSGRQFSNSRSEMNVSTLELGDSALYLCASSLRTGANVLTFGAGSRLTVL.

There are many counts of this clonotype. V is TRBV18 and J is TRBJ2-7; a possible D gene is TRBD2 (5 bases). Germline CDR1 and CDR2: KGHSH and LQKENI. Deletions cut 5 bases from V and 3 bases from J, with 14 bases between. The CDR3 runs to 14 residues. The CDR3 nucleotides are TGTGCCAGCTCAAAGACCGGGAACTACTACGAGCAGTACTTC. Translating it yields CASSKTGNYYEQYF.

This clonotype has a handful of counts. This may be a read error, as it is one base from a much larger clone. The gene calls are TRBV7-2 and TRBJ2-5; 10 nucleotides line up with TRBD2. The CDR3 spans 14 residues. Germline assignment: CDR1 SGHTA and CDR2 FQGNSA. The CDR3 coding sequence is TGTGCCAGCGTCGAAGCGGGGGGGCTAGAGACCCCGTACTTC. Its protein product is CASVEAGGLETPYF.

Turning to this clonotype: This could be a read error, since a much larger clone is one nucleotide away. CDR3: CASRPGPFSTDTQYF. The DNA for the CDR3 is TGCGCCAGCAGACCGGGACCCTTTAGCACAGATACGCAGTATTTT. The V and J genes are TRBV5-1 and TRBJ2-3; D may match TRBD1 or TRBD2 (5 bases each). V was clipped by 5 bases and J by 0 bases, with 13 bases between them. This CDR3 spans 15 amino acids. Germline V gives CDR1 SGHRS, CDR2 YFSETQ.

This clonotype showed up just a few times. J is TRBJ1-1 and V is TRBV20-1; 7 bases match TRBD1. In germline, CDR1 is DFQATT, CDR2 SNEGSKA (reference sequence). Unmatched junction bases numbered 7, after V lost 6 bases and J lost 3 bases. The CDR3 is made up of 13 amino acids. CDR3 loop: CSANTGVDTEAFF. CDR3 DNA sequence: TGCAGTGCCAATACAGGGGTTGACACTGAAGCTTTCTTT.

This clonotype has a count of ten or more. The V gene is TRBV7-2, the J gene TRBJ2-5; the match to TRBD2 covers 7 bases. The V gene's germline CDR1 is SGHTA and CDR2 FQGNSA. The CDR3 consists of 15 residues. V dropped 5 bases and J dropped 1; count of bases not matched to a gene: 7. DNA of the CDR3: TGTGCCAGCAGCCCCGGATGGGGGGGCCAAGAGACCCAGTACTTC. It translates to CASSPGWGGQETQYF.

There are many counts of this clonotype. This chain uses TRBV7-9 with TRBJ1-5; 9 positions match TRBD1. CDR1 SEHNR and CDR2 FQNEAQ come from the germline V gene (reference sequence). Losses at the gene ends were 1 base for V and 7 bases for J; bases not matched to a gene: 8. There are 16 residues in the CDR3. The CDR3 coding sequence is TGTGCCAGCAGCTTAGACGGGACAGGGAGGCCACAGCCCCAGCATTTT. It is translated as CASSLDGTGRPQPQHF.

This clonotype has at least ten counts. The chain couples TRBV7-2 to TRBJ2-1; D uncertain. Trimming left V 4 bases short and J 7 bases short, with 8 bases between. Germline V lookup: CDR1 SGHTA, CDR2 FQGNSA. The CDR3 covers 12 residues. The CDR3 coding sequence is TGTGCCAGCAGCTGGTCCCGAAATGAGCAGTTCTTC. Amino acid sequence: CASSWSRNEQFF.

Many counts were recorded for this clonotype. V usage is TRBV28 and J usage is TRBJ1-4; 7 bases agree with TRBD1. J gave up 7 bases and V 6 bases, and 17 bases lay outside the gene matches. This CDR3 contains 17 residues. Germline assignment: CDR1 MDHEN and CDR2 SYDVKM. The CDR3 region has the DNA TGTGCCAGCAGCCGCGGGATTACAGGGGCGAGGGGTGAAAAACTGTTTTTT. Translated: CASSRGITGARGEKLFF.

With respect to this clonotype: A much larger clonotype is one base distant, so this may be a read error. The gene calls are TRBV30 and TRBJ1-2; 9 nucleotides line up with TRBD1. In germline, CDR1 is GTSNPN, CDR2 SVGIG (reference sequence). The V segment lost 7 bases and the J segment 10 bases; nucleotides outside the gene matches: 10. This CDR3 has 12 residues. The CDR3 reads CASAQTQGAYTF. CDR3 DNA: TGTGCCTCAGCCCAAACACAGGGGGCCTACACCTTC. Variable domain in full (rest from reference TRBV30 and TRBJ1-2): SQTIHQWPATLVQPVGSPLSLECTVEGTSNPNLYWYRQAAGRGLQLLFYSVGIGQISSEVPQNLSASRPQDRQFILSSKKLLLSDSGFYLCASAQTQGAYTFGSGTRLTVV.

CDR3 protein: CASSRSGTVNTEAFF. DNA of the CDR3: TGTGCCAGCAGCAGGAGCGGGACAGTGAACACTGAAGCTTTCTTT. The V and J genes are TRBV2 and TRBJ1-1, with 7 bases matching TRBD1. Per germline, CDR1 SNHLY and CDR2 FYNNEI. Trimming removed 6 bases from V and 0 bases from J; junction bases left unmatched: 7. The CDR3 spans 15 residues.

The chain joins TRBV7-9 to TRBJ2-2; TRBD2 might be the D (7 bases). Looked up from germline, CDR1 is SEHNR and CDR2 is FQNEAQ (reference sequence). The CDR3 has 16 amino acids. Trimming took off 5 bases at V and 0 bases at J, with 13 bases between the two ends. CDR3 in DNA: TGTGCCAGCAGCCTCTTGGGGGGGCCGAACACCGGGGAGCTGTTTTTT. Protein sequence: CASSLLGGPNTGELFF.

This sequence joins TRBV20-1 and TRBJ1-2, with a weak D call TRBD1 (5 bases). Germline V gives CDR1 DFQATT, CDR2 SNEGSKA (reference sequence). V was pared by 5 bases and J by 8 bases, with 18 bases between. There are 13 residues in the CDR3. In DNA form, the CDR3 reads TGCAGTGCTCTGGTTGCGGGGGATTTCGGCTACACCTTC. Its translation: CSALVAGDFGYTF.

V and J are TRBV7-9 and TRBJ2-5; 10 nucleotides line up with TRBD2. The end of the DNA is better explained by TRBJ2-7, so the J call may be wrong. This CDR3 spans 14 amino acids. Germline CDR1 is SEHNR and CDR2 is FQNEAQ (reference sequence). The CDR3: CATLPLAGSGEQYF. The CDR3 DNA reads as TGTGCAACCCTCCCACTAGCGGGGTCCGGCGAGCAGTACTTC.

This clonotype was seen at least ten times. The V call is TRBV6-2 or TRBV6-3, the J call TRBJ2-6, with D possibly matching TRBD1 (6 bases). Germline V gives CDR1 MNHEY, CDR2 SVGEGT. The CDR3 runs to 17 residues. The V end lost 5 bases, the J end lost 0 bases, and 14 bases lay between the germline ends. The CDR3 nucleotides are TGTGCCAGCAGTCCCCGGGACACGAGCTCTGGGGCCAACGTCCTGACTTTC. This translates into CASSPRDTSSGANVLTF.

Turning to this clonotype: This could be a read error, since a much larger clone is one nucleotide away. CDR3 sequence reads: CASSCGDRAYEQYF. DNA of the CDR3: TGCGCCAGCAGCTGTGGAGACAGGGCTTACGAGCAGTACTTC. V and J are TRBV5-1 and TRBJ2-7; TRBD1 matches at 7 bases. Germline CDR1 is SGHRS and CDR2 is YFSETQ. This CDR3 contains 14 residues. Trimming took 3 bases from V and 4 from J; bases not matched to a gene: 7.

This chain links TRBV12-3 or TRBV12-4 with TRBJ2-3, with TRBD2 identical over 11 bases. Germline trimming cut 6 bases from V and 7 bases from J; bases unmatched to any gene: 15. This CDR3 spans 17 amino acids. The CDR3 DNA reads as TGTGCCAGCAGCCGAACAACCGGGACTAGCGGAATACATACGCAGTATTTT. Protein: CASSRTTGTSGIHTQYF.

Details on this clonotype: One end of the junction is discordant with germline, which a read error may explain. This chain uses TRBV3-1 with TRBJ1-6; D may be TRBD1 (6 bases). Germline CDR1 LGHDT, CDR2 YNNKEL (reference sequence). The CDR3 is made up of 13 amino acids. The CDR3 here is CASGDTPNSPLHF. The CDR3 bases are TGTGCCAGCGGGGACACTCCTAATTCACCCCTCCACTTC.

This clonotype occurred many times. V gene TRBV10-3 combines with J gene TRBJ2-1, with D unclear. The V end was cut by 2 bases, the J end by 8 bases, with 7 bases between. Germline lookup yields CDR1 ENHRY and CDR2 SYGVKD. This CDR3 region has 12 residues. CDR3 nucleotide sequence: TGTGCCATCAGTGAGAAGGGTCATGAGCAGTTCTTC. Its protein product is CAISEKGHEQFF.

In the case of this clonotype: Germline and junction disagree at one end, which may indicate a read error. The rearrangement links TRBV6-6 to TRBJ1-1; D remains ambiguous. Germline-derived CDR1 and CDR2 are MNHNY and SVGAGI (reference sequence). The CDR3 covers 13 residues. CDR3 coding DNA: TGTACCAGCAGTTACTCCCTGGCGGGTGAAGCTTTCTTT. This codes for CTSSYSLAGEAFF.

CDR3 region: CASSIVGQQSGELFF. As DNA, the CDR3 is TGTGCCAGTAGTATAGTCGGACAGCAGTCCGGGGAGCTGTTTTTT. The rearrangement uses TRBV19 and TRBJ2-2; TRBD1 is a possible D gene (6 bases). Germline CDR1 LNHDA, CDR2 SQIVND (reference sequence). CDR3 size: 15 residues. Trimming pared 1 base from V and 6 bases from J, leaving 12 bases between.

This clonotype appeared many times. The J gene is TRBJ2-7, the V gene TRBV13; D is uncertain. The CDR3 is made up of 14 amino acids. Germline V CDR1 and CDR2: PRHDT, FYEKMQ (reference sequence). V was trimmed by 5 bases and J by 5 bases, leaving 16 bases between them. For the CDR3, the DNA is TGTGCCAGCAGCACCCCTGGAGTTATCCACGAGCAGTACTTC. Encoded protein: CASSTPGVIHEQYF.